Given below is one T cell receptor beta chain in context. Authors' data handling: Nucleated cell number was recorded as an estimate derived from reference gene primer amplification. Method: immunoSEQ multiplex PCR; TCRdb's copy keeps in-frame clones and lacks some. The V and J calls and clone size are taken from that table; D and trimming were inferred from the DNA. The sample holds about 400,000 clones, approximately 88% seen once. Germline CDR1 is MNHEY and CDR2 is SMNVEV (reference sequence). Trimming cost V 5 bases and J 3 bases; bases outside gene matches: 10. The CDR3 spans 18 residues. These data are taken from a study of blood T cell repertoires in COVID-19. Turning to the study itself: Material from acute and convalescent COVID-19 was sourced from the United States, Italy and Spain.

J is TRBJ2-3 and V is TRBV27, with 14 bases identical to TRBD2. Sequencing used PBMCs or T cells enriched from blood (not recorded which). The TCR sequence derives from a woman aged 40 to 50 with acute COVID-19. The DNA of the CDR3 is TGTGCCAGCAGTCCCCGACTAGCGGGGGGGGTAGGAACAGATACGCAGTATTTT. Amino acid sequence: CASSPRLAGGVGTDTQYF.